The 21 T cell receptor beta chains listed next were all sequenced from one sample in a study of blood T cell repertoires in COVID-19. The method was immunoSEQ multiplex PCR; TCRdb's version includes in-frame clones alone and lacks a portion of them. Here the sample spans fewer than 75,000 clones, around nine tenths being singletons. The material sequenced was peripheral blood. The receptors stem from a man in his sixties with acute or convalescent COVID-19.

The chain uses TRBV24-1 and TRBJ2-1, with D tentatively TRBD1 (6 bases). The V and J ends lost 4 bases and 7 bases respectively, with 19 bases between them. From germline, CDR1 is KGHDR and CDR2 SFDVKD. The CDR3 runs to 16 residues. The CDR3 sequence is CATSDPPGQKGNEQFF. The CDR3 nucleotides are TGTGCCACCAGTGACCCTCCGGGACAAAAAGGTAATGAGCAGTTCTTC.

V is TRBV2 and J is TRBJ1-5; 8 bases are shared with TRBD1. The J segment lost 7 bases and the V segment lost 7 bases, leaving 9 bases of the junction unmatched. Germline V CDR1 and CDR2: SNHLY, FYNNEI. The CDR3 runs 14 residues. The CDR3 reads CASTDDRGGQPQHF. The CDR3 DNA reads TGTGCCAGCACCGACGACAGGGGTGGCCAGCCCCAGCATTTT.

The rearrangement joins TRBV5-1 to TRBJ2-2, with a possible D match to TRBD1 (5 bases). The CDR3 spans 14 residues. Germline CDR1 reads SGHRS; CDR2 reads YFSETQ. Trimming pared 1 base from V and 1 base from J, leaving 5 bases between. The chain's CDR3 is CASSLTGNTGELFF. CDR3 in DNA: TGCGCCAGCAGCTTGACAGGGAACACCGGGGAGCTGTTTTTT.

This chain links TRBV7-9 with TRBJ1-5; D is possibly TRBD1 (5 bases). The length of the CDR3 is 15 residues. V lost 2 bases and J lost 0, with 8 bases in between. CDR1 is SEHNR, CDR2 FQNEAQ, per germline (reference sequence). The CDR3 loop is CASSLTTDSNQPQHF. The DNA of the CDR3 is TGTGCCAGCAGCTTAACGACAGATAGCAATCAGCCCCAGCATTTT.

V usage is TRBV6-1 and J usage is TRBJ1-5, with a weak D call TRBD1 (6 bases). Trimming took off 2 bases at V and 6 bases at J, with 14 bases between the two ends. Germline V gives CDR1 MNHNS, CDR2 SASEGT. The CDR3 spans 15 residues. In nucleotides, the CDR3 is TGTGCCAGCAGTGAAACAGGGCCGCGAAGTCAGCCCCAGCATTTT. Amino acids: CASSETGPRSQPQHF.

This chain connects TRBV18 to TRBJ2-5; weak D call: TRBD2 (6 bases). V was clipped by 4 bases and J by 5 bases, with 17 bases between them. The length of the CDR3 is 15 residues. Germline V gene lookup returns CDR1 KGHSH and CDR2 LQKENI. In DNA form, the CDR3 reads TGTGCCAGCTCACTTCTCTCGGGGGTCATTGAGACCCAGTACTTC. Translated, it gives CASSLLSGVIETQYF.

This clone turned up a few times. The chain is built from TRBV9 and TRBJ2-2, with a weak D call TRBD1 (6 bases). The germline gives CDR1 SGDLS, CDR2 YYNGEE. The CDR3 covers 13 residues. The V end was cut by 0 bases, the J end by 7 bases, with 7 bases between. Here the CDR3 DNA reads TGTGCCAGCAGCGTAGCAGGGGACGGGGAGCTGTTTTTT. As protein: CASSVAGDGELFF.

The chain recombines TRBV28 with TRBJ1-1; no clear D gene. The CDR3 extends over 14 amino acids. Germline loops: CDR1 MDHEN, CDR2 SYDVKM. Trimming took off 1 base at V and 11 bases at J, with 17 bases between the two ends. CDR3 DNA: TGTGCCAGCAGTTTATTGGAGGGCGTTGGTGTGGCTTTCTTT. Translating gives CASSLLEGVGVAFF.

The gene calls are TRBV24-1 and TRBJ2-7; D not certain. This CDR3 contains 12 residues. Germline loops: CDR1 KGHDR, CDR2 SFDVKD. V shed 4 bases and J shed 0 bases, with 3 bases lying between them. In DNA, the CDR3 is TGTGCCACCAGTGAGAGCTCCTACGAGCAGTACTTC. It is translated as CATSESSYEQYF.

This chain uses TRBV6-6 with TRBJ2-5, with 10 bases fitting TRBD2. There are 15 residues in the CDR3. Germline V gene data show CDR1 as MNHNY and CDR2 as SVGAGI (reference sequence). V was clipped by 6 bases and J by 1 base; unmatched bases: 5. CDR3 loop: CASSLKRGGQETQYF. The CDR3 DNA follows: TGTGCCAGCAGCCTTAAGCGGGGGGGCCAAGAGACCCAGTACTTC.

The table lists this clone with a count of one. This chain joins TRBV11-2 and TRBJ2-1; D is unclear. V was shortened by 5 bases and J by 4 bases, with 9 bases between the two germline ends. CDR1 SGHAT and CDR2 FQNNGV come from the germline V gene. The CDR3 is 13 residues long. In DNA, the CDR3 is TGTGCCAGCAGCCCCAACGGGTACAATGAGCAGTTCTTC. It translates to CASSPNGYNEQFF.

The V and J genes are TRBV5-4 and TRBJ2-3, with D possibly matching TRBD2 (7 bases). The CDR3 sequence is 16 residues long. The germline V gene encodes CDR1 SGHNT and CDR2 YYREEE (reference sequence). Trimming removed 4 bases at V and 3 bases at J, with 18 bases between. The CDR3 spells CASSKGGLRETDTQYF. CDR3 DNA: TGTGCCAGCAGCAAGGGGGGGTTGAGAGAAACAGATACGCAGTATTTT.

V and J are TRBV10-3 and TRBJ2-1; TRBD1 matches 9 bases. The germline V gene encodes CDR1 ENHRY and CDR2 SYGVKD. V shed 10 bases, J shed 7 bases, and the junction held 14 bases outside the gene matches. The CDR3 runs 15 residues. For the CDR3, the DNA is TGTGCCAGCCTCTCCCGGGACAGGGTCTTGAATGAGCAGTTCTTC. Protein: CASLSRDRVLNEQFF.

The chain carries TRBV2 and TRBJ1-5; maybe TRBD1 (5 bases). Germline CDR1 SNHLY, CDR2 FYNNEI. V lost 2 bases to trimming and J lost 4 bases, with 12 bases between them. This CDR3 comprises 15 residues. DNA for the CDR3: TGTGCCAGCAGTGAACAGGACACACCAAATCAGCCCCAGCATTTT. The encoded protein is CASSEQDTPNQPQHF.

The J gene is TRBJ1-1, the V gene TRBV11-2; TRBD1 agrees at 8 bases. This CDR3 is built from 14 residues. V was pared by 5 bases and J by 5 bases, with 7 bases of the junction left unmatched. Germline V gene lookup returns CDR1 SGHAT and CDR2 FQNNGV. This CDR3 reads CASSPRQGRTEAFF. As DNA, the CDR3 is TGTGCCAGCAGCCCACGACAGGGGAGAACTGAAGCTTTCTTT.

This chain connects TRBV6-5 to TRBJ2-7, with D maybe TRBD2 (5 bases). Trimming pared 7 bases from V and 2 bases from J, leaving 15 bases between. This CDR3 is built from 14 residues. The germline gives CDR1 MNHEY, CDR2 SVGAGI. The CDR3 reads CASNEVGGTYEQYF. The CDR3 DNA follows: TGTGCCAGCAACGAGGTAGGAGGAACCTACGAGCAGTACTTC.

The V call is TRBV23-1, the J call TRBJ1-5; no firm D call. TRBV23-1 is annotated as an ORF whose role is uncertain. This CDR3 is 17 amino acids long. Trimming took off 0 bases at V and 7 bases at J, with 19 bases between the two ends. DNA for the CDR3: TGCGCCAGCAGTCAATCCGGGAGGGCGCGTGAGGAGCAGCCCCAGCATTTT. Translating gives CASSQSGRAREEQPQHF.

The chain employs TRBV5-4 and TRBJ1-2; D not resolved. Per the germline V gene, CDR1 is SGHNT and CDR2 is YYREEE (reference sequence). V gave up 4 bases and J gave up 3 bases, with 13 bases separating them. This CDR3 has 14 residues. CDR3 nucleotide sequence: TGTGCCAGCAGCCGCGTCGGTAGAGACTATGGCTACACCTTC. Translation gives CASSRVGRDYGYTF.

For the CDR3, the DNA is TGTGCCAGCAGTTACGGGACAGGTCTTGGTTCACCCCTCCACTTT. Its protein product is CASSYGTGLGSPLHF. This chain links TRBV25-1 with TRBJ1-6; TRBD1 matches at 8 bases. The CDR3 covers 15 residues. Trimming took 5 bases from V and 9 from J; bases not matched to a gene: 9. From germline, CDR1 is MGHDK and CDR2 SYGVNS.

This clone was counted a single time. The chain recombines TRBV7-9 with TRBJ2-1, with TRBD1 as a possible D gene (5 bases). Germline V CDR1 and CDR2: SEHNR, FQNEAQ (reference sequence). CDR3 length: 16 residues. The V end lost 0 bases, the J end lost 4 bases, and 13 bases lay between the germline ends. In nucleotides, the CDR3 is TGTGCCAGCAGCTTAGCGCAGGGAAGAACTTACAATGAGCAGTTCTTC. Its translation is CASSLAQGRTYNEQFF. The full variable domain, its missing parts supplied by reference TRBV7-9 and TRBJ2-1, is DTGVSQNPRHKITKRGQNVTFRCDPISEHNRLYWYRQTLGQGPEFLTYFQNEAQLEKSRLLSDRFSAERPKGSFSTLEIQRTEQGDSAMYLCASSLAQGRTYNEQFFGPGTRLTVL.

The gene calls are TRBV7-8 and TRBJ2-5; D remains unclear. The V end was cut by 1 base, the J end by 7 bases, with 22 bases between. Germline V gene sequence: CDR1 SGHVS, CDR2 FQNEAQ. This CDR3 spans 17 amino acids. Written as DNA, the CDR3 is TGTGCCAGCAGCTTAGTGTTTACGCAAACCCTCCCGAGGACCCAGTACTTC. Translating gives CASSLVFTQTLPRTQYF. The full variable domain, in which reference TRBV7-8 and TRBJ2-5 provide the parts outside the CDR3, is GAGVSQSPRYKVAKRGQDVALRCDPISGHVSLFWYQQALGQGPEFLTYFQNEAQLDKSGLPSDRFFAERPEGSVSTLKIQRTQQEDSAVYLCASSLVFTQTLPRTQYFGPGTRLLVL.